These 25 T cell receptor beta chains share one sample of origin, sequenced in a study of blood T cell repertoires in COVID-19. The data were produced by immunoSEQ multiplex PCR, yet TCRdb's version contains in-frame clones alone and is incomplete. The profile shows some 270,000 clones, about 83% of them singletons. The sequenced material came from peripheral blood. The origin of the receptors is a woman aged 80 or over with COVID-19, enrolled during active disease.

The chain uses TRBV15 and TRBJ2-5; 8 positions agree with TRBD1. V lost 4 bases to trimming and J lost 6 bases; unmatched junction nucleotides: 10. Germline values: CDR1 LNHNV, CDR2 YYDKDF (reference sequence). CDR3 length: 15 amino acids. This CDR3 is CATSKGSGGVKTQYF. The CDR3, as DNA: TGTGCCACCAGCAAGGGATCAGGGGGCGTGAAGACCCAGTACTTC.

V usage is TRBV5-8 and J usage is TRBJ2-1, with unresolved D. The CDR3 contains 15 residues. Trimming removed 4 bases at V and 0 bases at J, with 11 bases between. Germline V gene lookup returns CDR1 SGHTS and CDR2 YDEGEE. This chain's CDR3 is CASSRTHSSYNEQFF. CDR3 bases: TGTGCCAGCAGCCGCACCCACAGCTCCTACAATGAGCAGTTCTTC.

This rearrangement joins TRBV6-2 or TRBV6-3 to TRBJ2-7, with TRBD2 as a possible D gene (6 bases). Germline V gene lookup returns CDR1 MNHEY and CDR2 SVGEGT. The CDR3 sequence is 20 residues long. With 2 bases removed from V and 3 bases from J, the gap between germline ends came to 29 bases. The CDR3 DNA is TGTGCCAGCAGTTACATGGCGGGGATAAACACCGGGCCCAAATACTACGAGCAGTACGTC. Amino acid sequence: CASSYMAGINTGPKYYEQYV.

V usage is TRBV6-1 and J usage is TRBJ2-5, with D possibly matching TRBD1 (5 bases). The V gene lost 3 bases and the J gene lost 5 bases, with 13 bases spanning the gap. Germline assignment: CDR1 MNHNS and CDR2 SASEGT. This CDR3 spans 14 amino acids. CDR3 DNA sequence: TGTGCCAGCAGTGATCTTCAGGGCAGGGAGACCCAGTACTTC. Translation gives CASSDLQGRETQYF.

The genes are TRBV28 and TRBJ1-2; a weak D match, TRBD1 (5 bases). Germline CDR1 reads MDHEN; CDR2 reads SYDVKM. V was pared by 6 bases and J by 1 base, with 15 bases between. The CDR3 runs to 15 residues. This CDR3 reads CASSRVGGINYGYTF. The CDR3 nucleotides are TGTGCCAGCAGCCGCGTGGGGGGGATTAACTATGGCTACACCTTC.

The chain joins TRBV15 to TRBJ2-1; maybe TRBD2 (7 bases). In germline, CDR1 is LNHNV, CDR2 YYDKDF (reference sequence). CDR3 length: 14 residues. Trimming took off 1 base at V and 9 bases at J, with 13 bases between the two ends. DNA of the CDR3: TGTGCCACCAGCAGAGGCCTGGGGGGGGCTGAGCAGTTCTTC. It codes for CATSRGLGGAEQFF. The full variable domain, its missing parts supplied by reference TRBV15 and TRBJ2-1, is DAMVIQNPRYQVTQFGKPVTLSCSQTLNHNVMYWYQQKSSQAPKLLFHYYDKDFNNEADTPDNFQSRRPNTSFCFLDIRSPGLGDTAMYLCATSRGLGGAEQFFGPGTRLTVL.

The V and J genes are TRBV12-3 or TRBV12-4 and TRBJ2-1; D unresolved. Trimming took 2 bases from V and 9 from J, leaving 8 bases between them. This CDR3 spans 12 amino acids. CDR3 nucleotide sequence: TGTGCCAGCAGTTTAATCGCGAGTGAGCAGTTCTTC. Protein product: CASSLIASEQFF.

The J gene is TRBJ2-1, the V gene TRBV27; 8 nucleotides match TRBD2. V lost 5 bases and J lost 4; bases outside the gene matches: 4. CDR1 MNHEY and CDR2 SMNVEV come from the germline V gene (reference sequence). The CDR3 has 14 amino acids. This CDR3 is CASSHGGEYNEQFF. The CDR3 coding sequence is TGTGCCAGCAGTCACGGGGGGGAATACAATGAGCAGTTCTTC.

This rearrangement joins TRBV11-2 to TRBJ1-4; D remains ambiguous. The CDR3 spans 14 residues. Per germline, CDR1 SGHAT and CDR2 FQNNGV. V lost 3 bases and J lost 0, with 5 bases in between. The CDR3 DNA reads as TGTGCCAGCAGCTTTTCATCAACTAATGAAAAACTGTTTTTT. Its translation is CASSFSSTNEKLFF.

The rearrangement uses TRBV28 and TRBJ1-5; the D is unclear. V was pared by 8 bases and J by 4 bases, with 9 bases between. The CDR3 contains 12 residues. CDR1 and CDR2 (germline): MDHEN, SYDVKM. The CDR3 is CASEGRNQPQHF. As DNA, the CDR3 is TGTGCCAGCGAGGGCCGGAATCAGCCCCAGCATTTT.

The rearrangement joins TRBV5-1 to TRBJ1-3; D unclear. The V gene's germline CDR1 is SGHRS and CDR2 YFSETQ. Between the trimmed V and J ends, which lost 3 bases and 0 bases, there was a span of 10 bases. CDR3 length: 15 amino acids. CDR3 region: CASSSGFSSGNTIYF. The CDR3 DNA is TGCGCCAGCAGCTCCGGGTTTAGCTCTGGAAACACCATATATTTT.

This clone came up once. This sequence joins TRBV25-1 and TRBJ2-3; the match to TRBD1 covers 11 bases. Germline V gene lookup returns CDR1 MGHDK and CDR2 SYGVNS. This CDR3 has 15 residues. J lost 5 bases, V lost 5 bases, and 6 bases had no gene match. In DNA, the CDR3 is TGTGCCAGCAGTTTGACGGGGACAGGGGGAGATACGCAGTATTTT. Its translation is CASSLTGTGGDTQYF. Full variable domain (rest looked up from reference TRBV25-1 and TRBJ2-3): EADIYQTPRYLVIGTGKKITLECSQTMGHDKMYWYQQDPGMELHLIHYSYGVNSTEKGDLSSESTVSRIRTEHFPLTLESARPSHTSQYLCASSLTGTGGDTQYFGPGTRLTVL.

The chain employs TRBV10-3 and TRBJ2-1; 8 bases align to TRBD1. The CDR3 extends over 15 amino acids. V was clipped by 3 bases and J by 5 bases; unmatched bases: 6. Looked up from germline, CDR1 is ENHRY and CDR2 is SYGVKD. This CDR3 reads CAISEGTGSNNEQFF. The CDR3 DNA reads as TGTGCCATCAGTGAAGGGACAGGCAGCAACAATGAGCAGTTCTTC.

This chain links TRBV7-8 with TRBJ2-5; TRBD2 might be the D (6 bases). This CDR3 is 14 amino acids long. V was shortened by 1 base and J by 5 bases, with 11 bases between the two germline ends. CDR1 is SGHVS and CDR2 is FQNEAQ in the germline V gene. In nucleotides, the CDR3 is TGTGCCAGCAGCTTAGGGGGCCGGGGGGAGACCCAGTACTTC. This codes for CASSLGGRGETQYF.

The rearrangement uses TRBV7-8 and TRBJ1-5; 12 bases align to TRBD1. V shed 2 bases, J shed 6 bases, and the junction held 5 bases outside the gene matches. The CDR3 runs to 16 residues. Germline CDR1 reads SGHVS; CDR2 reads FQNEAQ. CDR3 in amino acids: CASSLRGQGAFQPQHF. The CDR3 region has the DNA TGTGCCAGCAGCTTAAGGGGACAGGGGGCTTTTCAGCCCCAGCATTTT.

This rearrangement joins TRBV2 to TRBJ2-7; 8 bases map to TRBD1. The CDR3 is 14 amino acids. V shed 4 bases, J shed 3 bases, and the junction held 5 bases outside the gene matches. Germline V CDR1 and CDR2: SNHLY, FYNNEI. CDR3 DNA sequence: TGTGCCAGCAGTGCGGGACAGGCGAACTACGAGCAGTACTTC. This codes for CASSAGQANYEQYF.

The chain has TRBV4-2 and TRBJ2-2, with TRBD2 as a possible D gene (7 bases). This CDR3 is built from 17 residues. In germline, CDR1 is LGHNA, CDR2 YNFKEQ. The ends were cut back, 5 bases at V and 3 bases at J, with 19 bases in the middle. The CDR3 protein is CASSTLGAGRDTGELFF. The CDR3 DNA reads as TGTGCCAGCAGCACCCTGGGGGCGGGGAGGGACACCGGGGAGCTGTTTTTT.

This clone was recorded a few times. The chain joins TRBV7-9 to TRBJ1-1; maybe TRBD1 (6 bases). V lost 3 bases and J 10 bases, leaving 12 bases between the germline ends. Germline V gene data show CDR1 as SEHNR and CDR2 as FQNEAQ (reference sequence). The length of the CDR3 is 12 residues. Here the CDR3 reads CASSFRGAGAFF. DNA for the CDR3: TGTGCCAGCAGCTTTCGGGGGGCAGGAGCTTTCTTT.

This clone showed up just a few times. The genes are TRBV11-3 and TRBJ1-3; D ambiguous. Germline V CDR1 and CDR2: SGHNT, YENEEA. With 1 base removed from V and 2 bases from J, the gap between germline ends came to 12 bases. CDR3 size: 16 residues. DNA of the CDR3: TGTGCCAGCAGCTTAGGGGGAGCCAGCGCTGGAAACACCATATATTTT. Translating it yields CASSLGGASAGNTIYF. The full variable domain, with the rest looked up from reference TRBV11-3 and TRBJ1-3, is EAGVVQSPRYKIIEKKQPVAFWCNPISGHNTLYWYLQNLGQGPELLIRYENEEAVDDSQLPKDRFSAERLKGVDSTLKIQPAELGDSAVYLCASSLGGASAGNTIYFGEGSWLTVV.

V gene TRBV5-6 combines with J gene TRBJ1-2, with D maybe TRBD1 (6 bases). CDR1 and CDR2 from the germline V gene are SGHDT and YYEEEE. The CDR3 totals 18 residues. The germline V and J ends were trimmed by 3 bases and 3 bases, with 24 bases remaining between them. The CDR3 DNA reads TGTGCCAGCAGCTCCGCCGGGGCAGGGGAAGATTCCTACTATGGCTACACCTTC. Translated, it gives CASSSAGAGEDSYYGYTF.

The chain employs TRBV5-1 and TRBJ1-3; 8 bases are shared with TRBD1. Germline CDR1 is SGHRS and CDR2 is YFSETQ. The CDR3 sequence is 14 residues long. The ends lost 7 bases at V and 2 bases at J; junction bases unmatched: 5. The CDR3 sequence is CASATGGTGNTIYF. In nucleotides, the CDR3 is TGCGCCAGCGCCACAGGGGGTACTGGAAACACCATATATTTT.

This clone was seen once. This sequence joins TRBV15 and TRBJ2-3, with D hard to call. V was cut by 3 bases and J by 3 bases, with 7 bases left in between. The germline V gene encodes CDR1 LNHNV and CDR2 YYDKDF (reference sequence). This CDR3 has 13 residues. This chain's CDR3 is CATSRGPTDTQYF. The CDR3 DNA follows: TGTGCCACCAGCAGGGGCCCTACAGATACGCAGTATTTT.

The chain carries TRBV28 and TRBJ1-5, with TRBD1 matching 7 bases. V shed 5 bases, J shed 3 bases, and the junction held 16 bases outside the gene matches. CDR1 MDHEN and CDR2 SYDVKM come from the germline V gene. The CDR3 is 18 residues long. As DNA, the CDR3 is TGTGCCAGCAGTCCAACGGGACAGTGGACGATGGTCAATCAGCCCCAGCATTTT. As protein: CASSPTGQWTMVNQPQHF.

The chain recombines TRBV30 with TRBJ1-2; 8 bases align to TRBD1. The CDR3 runs to 13 residues. The germline V gene encodes CDR1 GTSNPN and CDR2 SVGIG (reference sequence). Trimming removed 1 base from V and 7 bases from J; junction bases left unmatched: 5. The CDR3 region is CAWSGTGKGGYTF. The CDR3 DNA reads as TGTGCCTGGAGTGGGACAGGGAAGGGTGGCTACACCTTC.

This rearrangement joins TRBV2 to TRBJ1-1; TRBD1 is a possible D gene (6 bases). The CDR3 runs 13 residues. The germline CDR1 and CDR2 sequences are SNHLY and FYNNEI. V was cut by 7 bases and J by 5 bases, with 14 bases left in between. CDR3 nucleotides: TGTGCCAGCAATTTAAGGGGGAATACTGAAGCTTTCTTT. Its protein product is CASNLRGNTEAFF.